This TCR beta chain was documented in a study of T cell changes during pregnancy in multiple sclerosis. The method was immunoSEQ multiplex PCR; TCRdb's version includes in-frame clones alone and lacks a portion of them. The sample has around 52,000 clones; 80% to 90% are singletons. The CDR3 runs 16 residues. Germline V gene sequence: CDR1 MGHRA, CDR2 YSYEKL. V lost 0 bases to trimming and J lost 8 bases, with 19 bases between them. This clonotype was obtained from a human donor whose cells served as feeder cells for cultures in a pregnancy study. Sequencing was performed on peripheral blood from another person, used as feeder cells. The chain employs TRBV4-1 and TRBJ1-2; possibly TRBD1 for D (5 bases). CDR3 sequence: CASSQDSLFGALGYTF. In DNA, the CDR3 is TGCGCCAGCAGCCAAGATTCGTTATTCGGGGCGCTGGGCTACACCTTC.